A selection of T cell receptor beta chains follows, all from one sample in a study of T cells in pancreatic ductal adenocarcinoma. Profiling relied on immunoSEQ multiplex PCR, and the TCRdb table lists in-frame clones only, not all of them. The sample contains over 15,000 clones, around nine tenths of which appear only once. Sequenced sample: PBMCs. Receptors originate from a human donor with pancreatic ductal adenocarcinoma. Both conserved end residues are part of each CDR3. The D gene is left open where the match is weak. Clone size is given for some rows only: seen once, a few or many times, or a class if the clone is expanded.

V,D,J,size,DNA,CDR3
TRBV2,.,TRBJ1-2,.,TGTGCCAGCAGTGAAGGCGGGTCCCTCGGTGGCTACACCTTC,CASSEGGSLGGYTF
TRBV5-4,TRBD2,TRBJ2-3,.,TGTGCCAGCAGCCCGGGACTAGCGGGAGGGCTCACAGATACGCAGTATTTT,CASSPGLAGGLTDTQYF
TRBV2,.,TRBJ2-1,.,TGTGCCAGCAGTGGGTTTGGGATTTCGGCAGACTCTAAACCCTACAATGAGCAGTTCTTC,CASSGFGISADSKPYNEQFF
TRBV19,.,TRBJ1-2,.,TGTGCCAGTAGAGGTGCGGGGCGCCGAGGCTATGGCTACACCTTC,CASRGAGRRGYGYTF
TRBV4-3,TRBD2,TRBJ2-3,.,TGCGCCAGCAGCCGCGGGAGTACAGATACGCAGTATTTT,CASSRGSTDTQYF
TRBV10-3,.,TRBJ1-2,.,TGTGCCATCAGTGAGGTAGGGCTAGAAGATGGCTACACCTTC,CAISEVGLEDGYTF
TRBV5-4,.,TRBJ2-7,.,TGTGCCAGCAGCCGCCGACAAGGATTGACCTACGAGCAGTACTTC,CASSRRQGLTYEQYF
TRBV27,TRBD2,TRBJ2-1,.,TGTGCCAGCAGTTTACCCACTAGCGGGAGTTTCCCAATTAATGAGCAGTTCTTC,CASSLPTSGSFPINEQFF
TRBV2,.,TRBJ2-5,.,TGTGCCAGCACCCCCTCGACCGCCTTTCAAGAGACCCAGTACTTC,CASTPSTAFQETQYF
TRBV28,TRBD1,TRBJ1-1,.,TGTGCCAGCAGTTTGAGGGGGCTGGTGTCTGAAGCTTTCTTT,CASSLRGLVSEAFF
TRBV2,TRBD1,TRBJ1-5,.,TGTGCCAGCAGTTACCCCATCCGGGACAGGGGGCCCCTCGGCAATCAGCCCCAGCATTTT,CASSYPIRDRGPLGNQPQHF
TRBV5-6,.,TRBJ1-2,.,TGTGCCAGCAGTACGACAGTTTTCTATGGCTACACCTTC,CASSTTVFYGYTF
TRBV7-7,.,TRBJ2-5,.,TGTGCCAGCAGCTTAGTACGAGGGAACCAAGAGACCCAGTACTTC,CASSLVRGNQETQYF
TRBV6-6,TRBD1,TRBJ1-5,.,TGTGCCAGCAGATCACCGGGACAGCTAGCCCAGCCCCAGCATTTT,CASRSPGQLAQPQHF
TRBV7-2,TRBD2,TRBJ2-1,once,TGTGCCACCCAACTAGCGGCAAACTCCTACAATGAGCAGTTCTTC,CATQLAANSYNEQFF
TRBV9,.,TRBJ1-1,.,TGTGCCAGCAGCGTAGGCGCGGAGAACACTGAAGCTTTCTTT,CASSVGAENTEAFF
TRBV2,.,TRBJ1-6,.,TGTGCCAGCAGTAGCCCTAGAGATCTAAGCTCCTATAATTCACCCCTCCACTTT,CASSSPRDLSSYNSPLHF
TRBV10-2,.,TRBJ2-5,.,TGCGCCAGCAGTGAAAGGACAGCTAGGCAAGAGACCCAGTACTTC,CASSERTARQETQYF
TRBV9,.,TRBJ1-3,.,TGTGCCAGCAGCGTAGATGTTGGGGGGGCGCTTGGAAACACCATATATTTT,CASSVDVGGALGNTIYF
TRBV5-6,TRBD2,TRBJ2-3,.,TGTGCCAGCAGCTTCAGCGGGAGGGCTAGCACAGATACGCAGTATTTT,CASSFSGRASTDTQYF
TRBV6-5,.,TRBJ1-2,.,TGTGCCACCGGGTCCCTCTATGGCTACACCTTC,CATGSLYGYTF
TRBV11-2,.,TRBJ1-1,.,TGTGCCAGCAGCCCCACGGTGGTTGGGGAAGCTTTCTTT,CASSPTVVGEAFF
TRBV11-2,.,TRBJ1-4,few,TGTGCCAGCAGCGCGGGGGGCGCCATTAATGAAAAACTGTTTTTT,CASSAGGAINEKLFF
TRBV11-2,.,TRBJ1-1,.,TGTGCCAGCAGCTTGGAGGGACTCCTTGGGACTGAAGCTTTCTTT,CASSLEGLLGTEAFF
TRBV5-6,.,TRBJ1-1,.,TGTGCCAGCAGCAGTCCCAACCTCCGGGCCTCCCTGACGGGCACTGAAGCTTTCTTT,CASSSPNLRASLTGTEAFF
TRBV30,.,TRBJ1-5,.,TGTGCCTGGAGGGGAGGGGCCCCAAATCAGCCCCAGCATTTT,CAWRGGAPNQPQHF
TRBV19,TRBD1,TRBJ1-1,.,TGTGCCAGTAGTCCCCGCACAGGGGGCGCGTGGACTGAAGCTTTCTTT,CASSPRTGGAWTEAFF
TRBV19,TRBD1,TRBJ1-2,.,TGTGCCAGTGTAACTCAACAGGGGGCGAGCTATGGCTACACCTTC,CASVTQQGASYGYTF
TRBV7-9,.,TRBJ1-1,.,TGTGCCAGCAGCCCCCGGACTGAAGCTTTCTTT,CASSPRTEAFF
TRBV5-1,TRBD1,TRBJ1-2,.,TGCGCCAGCAGCTTGGCCGGGACAGGGGGCTCTGGCTACACCTTC,CASSLAGTGGSGYTF
TRBV9,.,TRBJ1-3,.,TGTGCCAGCAGCGTAACACCCCCCGGGAGCTCTGGAAACACCATATATTTT,CASSVTPPGSSGNTIYF
TRBV4-3,TRBD2,TRBJ2-1,.,TGCGCCAGCAGCCCTAGGACTAGCGGGGGAGGATACTCCTACAATGAGCAGTTCTTC,CASSPRTSGGGYSYNEQFF
TRBV5-6,.,TRBJ2-7,.,TGTGCCAGCAGCAGGGACTACGAGCAGTACTTC,CASSRDYEQYF
TRBV7-3,TRBD2,TRBJ2-2,.,TGTGCCAGCAGCCCCTCAGCGGGGGTAAGCAACACCGGGGAGCTGTTTTTT,CASSPSAGVSNTGELFF
TRBV6-1,.,TRBJ1-3,.,TGTGCCAGCAGTGAACAGGGATCTGGAAACACCATATATTTT,CASSEQGSGNTIYF
TRBV29-1,.,TRBJ1-1,.,TGCAGCGTTGAAGATCTTGGGGGGCGTAGGACTGAAGCTTTCTTT,CSVEDLGGRRTEAFF
TRBV6-1,.,TRBJ1-1,.,TGTGCCAGCAGTGCCTTGGGTGGGGGGAACACTGAAGCTTTCTTT,CASSALGGGNTEAFF
TRBV15,TRBD1,TRBJ1-5,.,TGTGCCACCAGCAGACATGGAGACAGGGGGCGTAATAGCAATCAGCCCCAGCATTTT,CATSRHGDRGRNSNQPQHF
TRBV27,TRBD1,TRBJ2-3,.,TGTGCCAGCAGTTCTCAACTACAGGGGGAGCAGACAGATACGCAGTATTTT,CASSSQLQGEQTDTQYF
TRBV10-3,TRBD1,TRBJ1-6,.,TGTGCCATTCAGGGGGTTTATAATTCACCCCTCCACTTT,CAIQGVYNSPLHF
TRBV11-3,TRBD2,TRBJ2-5,.,TGTGCCAGCAGCTTAGAAGGGACTAGCGGAGGAAGGGAGACCCAGTACTTC,CASSLEGTSGGRETQYF
TRBV19,TRBD1,TRBJ1-2,.,TGTGCCAGTAGCGCCCGGGACAGGGTTGTCGCTAACTATGGCTACACCTTC,CASSARDRVVANYGYTF
TRBV7-6,TRBD2,TRBJ2-3,.,TGTGCCAGCAGCTTAGCGGTGGCTAGCGGGGGGGCCATGAAAACGCAGTATTTT,CASSLAVASGGAMKTQYF
TRBV10-2,.,TRBJ1-1,.,TGCGCCAGCAGTGAGTCGACCGAGAACACTGAAGCTTTCTTT,CASSESTENTEAFF
TRBV7-6,.,TRBJ1-5,.,TGTGCCAGCAGCTTACTGGCCCGGGACGGGCAGCCCCAGCATTTT,CASSLLARDGQPQHF
TRBV6-6,.,TRBJ1-2,.,TGTGCCAGCAGTTACGTTGTGGGGGCAGCTAACTATGGCTACACCTTC,CASSYVVGAANYGYTF
TRBV28,.,TRBJ2-1,.,TGTGCCAGCAACAACGGGCGCGGCGGGGACTCCTACAATGAGCAGTTCTTC,CASNNGRGGDSYNEQFF